This T cell receptor beta chain was sequenced during a study of blood T cell repertoires in COVID-19. Germline V gene data show CDR1 as MNHEY and CDR2 as SMNVEV (reference sequence). The CDR3 extends over 16 amino acids. J was trimmed by 0 bases and V by 5 bases; bases with no gene match: 6. Sequencing used immunoSEQ multiplex PCR; TCRdb keeps in-frame clones, though not all of them. This sample has about 150,000 clones, with roughly 82% found just once. This clone was picked up a small number of times. The receptor's source is a human donor with acute or convalescent COVID-19. The donor label of this sample is uncertain. Sequencing input: peripheral blood. J is TRBJ1-3 and V is TRBV27, with 8 nucleotides matching TRBD1. CDR3 nucleotide sequence: TGTGCCAGCAGTCGGGACAGGCCGAGCTCTGGAAACACCATATATTTT. Encoded protein: CASSRDRPSSGNTIYF.